Each of the 9 T cell receptor beta chains below was sequenced from the same sample in a study of read filtering for tumor transcriptome and immune sequencing. This library used roughly 400 ng RNA and molecular barcoded adaptors spanning alpha/delta and beta/gamma chains. TCRdb itself ran the reads through MiXCR, one entry per CDR3 protein. The data contain 62,000 or so distinct CDR3 sequences, 20% to 25% of them seen just once; the ten biggest clones take up about 18%. The sample was a population of CD138-negative cells sorted from bone marrow. These receptors came from a donor at least 40 years old with multiple myeloma.

This clonotype came up many times. This chain uses TRBV24-1 with TRBJ2-5; no firm D call. Germline lookup yields CDR1 KGHDR and CDR2 SFDVKD. This CDR3 is built from 13 residues. V was shortened by 6 bases and J by 2 bases, with 9 bases between the two germline ends. DNA of the CDR3: TGTGCCACCAGTATCTCCCCTCAAGAGACCCAGTACTTC. Its protein product is CATSISPQETQYF.

This clonotype has a count of ten or more. This chain joins TRBV9 and TRBJ2-3; perhaps TRBD1 as D (5 bases). The V gene's germline CDR1 is SGDLS and CDR2 YYNGEE. Between the trimmed V and J ends, which lost 0 bases and 2 bases, there was a span of 10 bases. This CDR3 comprises 15 residues. CDR3 sequence: CASSVGGASTDTQYF. In DNA form, the CDR3 reads TGTGCCAGCAGCGTAGGTGGGGCCTCCACAGATACGCAGTATTTT. The full variable domain, in which reference TRBV9 and TRBJ2-3 provide the parts outside the CDR3, is DSGVTQTPKHLITATGQRVTLRCSPRSGDLSVYWYQQSLDQGLQFLIQYYNGEERAKGNILERFSAQQFPDLHSELNLSSLELGDSALYFCASSVGGASTDTQYFGPGTRLTVL.

This clonotype was counted ten times or more. V and J are TRBV11-2 and TRBJ2-1, with 9 bases matching TRBD2. Looked up from germline, CDR1 is SGHAT and CDR2 is FQNNGV. The CDR3 has 17 residues. The J segment lost 1 base and the V segment lost 0 bases, leaving 4 bases of the junction unmatched. CDR3 bases: TGTGCCAGCAGCTTAGAGGGACTAGCAGTTTCCTACAATGAGCAGTTCTTC. Translation: CASSLEGLAVSYNEQFF.

The sample holds many counts of this clonotype. This sequence joins TRBV27 and TRBJ1-1; D gene unclear. Germline V gene lookup returns CDR1 MNHEY and CDR2 SMNVEV (reference sequence). Trimming pared 5 bases from V and 1 base from J, leaving 14 bases between. This CDR3 contains 15 residues. CDR3 DNA sequence: TGTGCCAGCAGTCCGGGAAGCAGAGAGAACACTGAAGCTTTCTTT. It translates to CASSPGSRENTEAFF.

The chain is built from TRBV5-1 and TRBJ1-1; D is perhaps TRBD1 (6 bases). Trimming took off 0 bases at V and 5 bases at J, with 17 bases between the two ends. The CDR3 loop spans 16 amino acids. Germline assignment: CDR1 SGHRS and CDR2 YFSETQ. CDR3 sequence: CASSLGGGGGLTEAFF. CDR3 coding DNA: TGCGCCAGCAGCTTGGGTGGGGGAGGGGGACTGACTGAAGCTTTCTTT. The full variable domain, in which reference TRBV5-1 and TRBJ1-1 provide the parts outside the CDR3, is KAGVTQTPRYLIKTRGQQVTLSCSPISGHRSVSWYQQTPGQGLQFLFEYFSETQRNKGNFPGRFSGRQFSNSRSEMNVSTLELGDSALYLCASSLGGGGGLTEAFFGQGTRLTVV.

This clonotype was counted at least ten times. DNA of the CDR3: TGTGCCAGCTCCCAGGACATGAACACTGAAGCTTTCTTT. Translation: CASSQDMNTEAFF. The chain employs TRBV7-2 and TRBJ1-1, with D possibly matching TRBD1 (5 bases). The CDR3 is 13 residues long. CDR1 is SGHTA, CDR2 FQGNSA, per germline. The V end was cut by 8 bases, the J end by 0 bases, with 10 bases between. Filled out from reference TRBV7-2 and TRBJ1-1, the complete variable domain reads GAGVSQSPSNKVTEKGKDVELRCDPISGHTALYWYRQSLGQGLEFLIYFQGNSAPDKSGLPSDRFSAERTGGSVSTLTIQRTQQEDSAVYLCASSQDMNTEAFFGQGTRLTVV.

Worth noting for this clonotype: A far larger clone is just one base off, so this is likely a read error. The V and J genes are TRBV12-3 or TRBV12-4 and TRBJ1-1; D might be TRBD1 (5 bases). The CDR3 runs 16 residues. CDR3 protein: CASSLGQGSHDTGAFF. CDR3 in DNA: TGTGCCAGCAGTTTAGGGCAGGGTAGTCACGACACTGGAGCTTTCTTT.

In this sample, this clonotype turned up many times. The V and J genes are TRBV7-9 and TRBJ1-5; D remains ambiguous. Trimming took 2 bases from V and 5 from J, leaving 4 bases between them. This CDR3 comprises 12 residues. Germline V gives CDR1 SEHNR, CDR2 FQNEAQ (reference sequence). DNA for the CDR3: TGTGCCAGCAGCTTAATCGATCAGCCCCAGCATTTT. Amino acids: CASSLIDQPQHF.

The chain carries TRBV20-1 and TRBJ2-5; D possibly matches TRBD1 or TRBD2 (6 bases each). CDR3 length equals 14 residues. Trimming removed 0 bases at V and 2 bases at J, with 10 bases between. Germline CDR1 and CDR2: DFQATT and SNEGSKA (reference sequence). Here the CDR3 DNA reads TGCAGTGCTAGAGAGACGGGGGCTCAAGAGACCCAGTACTTC. This translates into CSARETGAQETQYF.